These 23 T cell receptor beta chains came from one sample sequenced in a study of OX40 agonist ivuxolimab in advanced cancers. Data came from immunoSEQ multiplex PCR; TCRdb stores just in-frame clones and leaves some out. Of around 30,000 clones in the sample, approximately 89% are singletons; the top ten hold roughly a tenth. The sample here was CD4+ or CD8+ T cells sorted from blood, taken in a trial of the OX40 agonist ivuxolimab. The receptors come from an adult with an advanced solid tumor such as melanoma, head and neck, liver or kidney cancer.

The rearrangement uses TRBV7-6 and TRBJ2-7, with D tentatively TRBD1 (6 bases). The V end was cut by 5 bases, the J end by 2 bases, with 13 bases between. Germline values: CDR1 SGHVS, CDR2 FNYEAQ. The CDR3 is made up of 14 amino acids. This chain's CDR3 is CASSGGVTTYEQYF. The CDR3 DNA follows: TGTGCCAGCAGCGGGGGCGTCACCACCTACGAGCAGTACTTC.

CDR3 nucleotide sequence: TGTGCCAGCAGTTTTAGCGGCACTGAAGCTTTCTTT. This codes for CASSFSGTEAFF. The chain joins TRBV27 to TRBJ1-1; no definite D call. The CDR3 has 12 amino acids. CDR1 and CDR2 from the germline V gene are MNHEY and SMNVEV (reference sequence). Deletions cut 3 bases from V and 4 bases from J, with 6 bases between.

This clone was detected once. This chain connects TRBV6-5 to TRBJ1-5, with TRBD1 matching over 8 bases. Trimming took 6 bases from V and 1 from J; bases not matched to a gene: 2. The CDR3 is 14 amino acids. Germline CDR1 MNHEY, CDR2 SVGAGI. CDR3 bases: TGTGCCAGCAGGACAGGGGAAAGCAATCAGCCCCAGCATTTT. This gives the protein CASRTGESNQPQHF.

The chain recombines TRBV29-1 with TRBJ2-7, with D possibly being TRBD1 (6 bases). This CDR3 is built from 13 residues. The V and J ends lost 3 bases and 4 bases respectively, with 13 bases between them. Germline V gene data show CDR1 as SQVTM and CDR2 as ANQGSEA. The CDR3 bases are TGCAGCGTTGAGTCCAGGGACACGTACGAGCAGTACTTC. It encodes CSVESRDTYEQYF.

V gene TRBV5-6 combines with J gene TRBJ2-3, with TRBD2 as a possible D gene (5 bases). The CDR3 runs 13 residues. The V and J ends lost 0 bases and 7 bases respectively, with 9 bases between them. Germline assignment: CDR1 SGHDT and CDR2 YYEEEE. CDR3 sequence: CASSLADSNTQYF. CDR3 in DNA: TGTGCCAGCAGCTTGGCGGACTCAAATACGCAGTATTTT.

CDR3 residues: CASSLGPDTQYF. DNA for the CDR3: TGTGCCAGCAGTCTCGGGCCAGATACGCAGTATTTT. The chain combines TRBV27 with TRBJ2-3; no reliable D call. Germline V lookup: CDR1 MNHEY, CDR2 SMNVEV (reference sequence). CDR3 length equals 12 residues. Trimming removed 5 bases at V and 4 bases at J, with 7 bases between.

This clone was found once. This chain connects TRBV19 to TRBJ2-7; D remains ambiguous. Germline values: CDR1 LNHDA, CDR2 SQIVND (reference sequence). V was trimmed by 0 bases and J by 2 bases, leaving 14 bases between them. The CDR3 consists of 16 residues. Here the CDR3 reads CASSIDLESFPYEQYF. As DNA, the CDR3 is TGTGCCAGTAGTATAGATTTAGAGTCTTTCCCCTACGAGCAGTACTTC.

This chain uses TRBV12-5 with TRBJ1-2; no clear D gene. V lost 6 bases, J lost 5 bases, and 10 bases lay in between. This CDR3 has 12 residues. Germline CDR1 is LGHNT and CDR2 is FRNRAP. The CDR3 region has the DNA TGTGCTAGTGGCACTCCTGAGTATGGCTACACCTTC. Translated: CASGTPEYGYTF.

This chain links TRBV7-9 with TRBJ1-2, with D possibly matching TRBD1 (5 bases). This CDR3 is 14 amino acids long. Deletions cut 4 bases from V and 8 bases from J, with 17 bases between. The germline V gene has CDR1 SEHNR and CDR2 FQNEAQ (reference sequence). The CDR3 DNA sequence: TGTGCCAGCAGCTACAATCCGGGGGATGAGGGCTACACCTTC. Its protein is CASSYNPGDEGYTF. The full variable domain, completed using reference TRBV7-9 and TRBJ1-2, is DTGVSQNPRHKITKRGQNVTFRCDPISEHNRLYWYRQTLGQGPEFLTYFQNEAQLEKSRLLSDRFSAERPKGSFSTLEIQRTEQGDSAMYLCASSYNPGDEGYTFGSGTRLTVV.

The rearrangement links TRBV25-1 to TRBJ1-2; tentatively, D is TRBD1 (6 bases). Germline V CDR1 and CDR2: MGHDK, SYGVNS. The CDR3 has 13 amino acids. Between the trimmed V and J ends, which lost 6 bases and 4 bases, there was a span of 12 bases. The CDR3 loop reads CASRATGIYGYTF. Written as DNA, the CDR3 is TGTGCCAGCAGGGCCACAGGGATCTATGGCTACACCTTC.

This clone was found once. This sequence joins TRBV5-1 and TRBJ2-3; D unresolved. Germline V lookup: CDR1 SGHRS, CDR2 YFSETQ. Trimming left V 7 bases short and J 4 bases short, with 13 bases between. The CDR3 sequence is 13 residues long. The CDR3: CASRVRPADTQYF. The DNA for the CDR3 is TGCGCCAGCCGGGTCCGACCGGCAGATACGCAGTATTTT.

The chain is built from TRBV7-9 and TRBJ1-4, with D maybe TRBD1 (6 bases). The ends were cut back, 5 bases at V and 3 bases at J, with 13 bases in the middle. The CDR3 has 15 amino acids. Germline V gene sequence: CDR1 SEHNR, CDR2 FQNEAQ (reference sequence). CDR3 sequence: CASSPTGSANEKLFF. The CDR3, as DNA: TGTGCCAGCAGCCCCACAGGGTCGGCTAATGAAAAACTGTTTTTT. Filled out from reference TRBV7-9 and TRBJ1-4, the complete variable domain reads DTGVSQNPRHKITKRGQNVTFRCDPISEHNRLYWYRQTLGQGPEFLTYFQNEAQLEKSRLLSDRFSAERPKGSFSTLEIQRTEQGDSAMYLCASSPTGSANEKLFFGSGTQLSVL.

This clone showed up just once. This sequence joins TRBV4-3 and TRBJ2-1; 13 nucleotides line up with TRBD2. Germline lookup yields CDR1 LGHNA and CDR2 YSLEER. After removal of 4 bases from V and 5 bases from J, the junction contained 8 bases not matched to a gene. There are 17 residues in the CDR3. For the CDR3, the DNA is TGCGCCAGCAGCCTTGGACTAGCGGGAGATGAAGACAATGAGCAGTTCTTC. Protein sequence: CASSLGLAGDEDNEQFF.

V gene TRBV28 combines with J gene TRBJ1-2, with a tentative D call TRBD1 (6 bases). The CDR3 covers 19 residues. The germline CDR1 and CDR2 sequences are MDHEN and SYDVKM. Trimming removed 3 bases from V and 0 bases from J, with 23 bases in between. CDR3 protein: CASSLERPLPDSSNYGYTF. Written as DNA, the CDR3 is TGTGCCAGCAGTTTGGAAAGGCCCCTCCCGGACAGCTCTAACTATGGCTACACCTTC.

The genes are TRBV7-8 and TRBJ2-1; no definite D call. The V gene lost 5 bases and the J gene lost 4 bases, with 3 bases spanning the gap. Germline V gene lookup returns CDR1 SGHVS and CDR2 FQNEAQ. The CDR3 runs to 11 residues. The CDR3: CASSHYNEQFF. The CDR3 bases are TGTGCCAGCAGCCATTACAATGAGCAGTTCTTC.

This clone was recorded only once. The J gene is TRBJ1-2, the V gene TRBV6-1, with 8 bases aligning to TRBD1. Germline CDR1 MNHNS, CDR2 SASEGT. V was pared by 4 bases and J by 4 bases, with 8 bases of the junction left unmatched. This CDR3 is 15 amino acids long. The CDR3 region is CASSGVGDRGYGYTF. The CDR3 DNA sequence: TGTGCCAGCAGTGGAGTTGGAGACAGGGGCTATGGCTACACCTTC.

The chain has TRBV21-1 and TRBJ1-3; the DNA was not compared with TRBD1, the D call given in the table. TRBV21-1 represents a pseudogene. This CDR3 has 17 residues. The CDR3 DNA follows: TGTGCCAGCAGCATAAGACAGGGGGCGAGCTCTGGAAACACCATATATTTT. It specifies CASSIRQGASSGNTIYF.

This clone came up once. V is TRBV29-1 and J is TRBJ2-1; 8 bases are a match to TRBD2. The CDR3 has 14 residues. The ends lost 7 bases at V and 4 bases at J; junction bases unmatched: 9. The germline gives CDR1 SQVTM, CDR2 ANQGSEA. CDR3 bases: TGCAGCGCCTTCTCGGGGGGGGGATACAATGAGCAGTTCTTC. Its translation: CSAFSGGGYNEQFF.

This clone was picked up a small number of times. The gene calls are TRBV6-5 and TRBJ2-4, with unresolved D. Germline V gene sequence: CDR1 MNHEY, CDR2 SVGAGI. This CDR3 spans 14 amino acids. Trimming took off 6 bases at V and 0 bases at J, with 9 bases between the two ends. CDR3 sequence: CASRDAIAKNIQYF. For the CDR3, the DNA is TGTGCCAGCAGAGATGCTATAGCCAAAAACATTCAGTACTTC.

The CDR3 DNA sequence: TGTGCCGCCAGCAGCTTAGACCCCCCCGGGGACAATCAGCCCCAGCATTTT. Its translation is CAASSLDPPGDNQPQHF. The chain recombines TRBV11-3 with TRBJ1-5; D is uncertain. This CDR3 comprises 17 residues. Trimming took off 11 bases at V and 3 bases at J, with 26 bases between the two ends. CDR1 SGHNT and CDR2 YENEEA come from the germline V gene.

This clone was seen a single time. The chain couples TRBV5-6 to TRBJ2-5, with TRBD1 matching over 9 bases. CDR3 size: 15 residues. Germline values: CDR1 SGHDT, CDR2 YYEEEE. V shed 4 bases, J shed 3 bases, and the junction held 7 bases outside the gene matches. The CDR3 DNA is TGTGCCAGCAGCAAGCCGGGACAGGGAGAAGAGACCCAGTACTTC. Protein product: CASSKPGQGEETQYF.

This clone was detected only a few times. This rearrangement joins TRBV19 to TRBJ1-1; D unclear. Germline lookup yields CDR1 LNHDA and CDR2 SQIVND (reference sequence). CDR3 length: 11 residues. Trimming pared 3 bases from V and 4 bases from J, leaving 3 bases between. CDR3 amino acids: CASSIATEAFF. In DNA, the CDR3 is TGTGCCAGTAGTATCGCCACTGAAGCTTTCTTT.

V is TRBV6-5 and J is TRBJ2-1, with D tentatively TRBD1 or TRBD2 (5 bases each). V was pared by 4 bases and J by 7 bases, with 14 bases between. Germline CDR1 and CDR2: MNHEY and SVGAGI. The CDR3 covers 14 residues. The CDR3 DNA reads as TGTGCCAGCAGTTTGAGTCCCGAGGGGAATGAGCAGTTCTTC. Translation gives CASSLSPEGNEQFF.